The clone carrying this T cell receptor (beta chain) was counted a single time. The record originates from a study of blood T cell repertoires in COVID-19. Per the original data handling: Researchers report that nucleated cell counts were estimated from reference gene primer amplification. TCRdb keeps only in-frame clones here, not all; method: immunoSEQ multiplex PCR. The V and J calls and clone size were taken over from that table, and D and trimming were inferred from the DNA. The sample lists roughly 60,000 clones, almost 85% seen once, with approximately 16% in the top ten. CDR1 is ENHRY, CDR2 SYGVKD, per germline. The CDR3 spans 15 residues. With V trimmed by 5 bases and J by 0 bases, 1 base remained unmatched.

The sequenced sample consisted of peripheral blood. The receptor was derived from a human donor in a cohort sampled during active COVID-19. The chain has TRBV10-3 and TRBJ2-2; 9 positions agree with TRBD1. The CDR3 DNA reads TGTGCCATCAGTCGGACAGGGGCGAACACCGGGGAGCTGTTTTTT. Encoded protein: CAISRTGANTGELFF.